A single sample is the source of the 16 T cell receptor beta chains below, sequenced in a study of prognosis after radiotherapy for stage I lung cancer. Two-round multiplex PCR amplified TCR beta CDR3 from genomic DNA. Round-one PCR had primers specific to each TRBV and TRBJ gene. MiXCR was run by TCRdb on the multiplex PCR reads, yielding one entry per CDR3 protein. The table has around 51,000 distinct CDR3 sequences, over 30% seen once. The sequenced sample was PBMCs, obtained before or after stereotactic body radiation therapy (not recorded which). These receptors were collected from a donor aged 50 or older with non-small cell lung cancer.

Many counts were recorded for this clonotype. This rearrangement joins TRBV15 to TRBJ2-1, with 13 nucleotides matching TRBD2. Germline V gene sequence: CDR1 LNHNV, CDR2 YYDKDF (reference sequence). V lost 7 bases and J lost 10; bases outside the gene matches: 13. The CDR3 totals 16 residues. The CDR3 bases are TGTGCCACCAAACCCGGGTTTGGACTAGCGGGAGACGAGCAGTTCTTC. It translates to CATKPGFGLAGDEQFF.

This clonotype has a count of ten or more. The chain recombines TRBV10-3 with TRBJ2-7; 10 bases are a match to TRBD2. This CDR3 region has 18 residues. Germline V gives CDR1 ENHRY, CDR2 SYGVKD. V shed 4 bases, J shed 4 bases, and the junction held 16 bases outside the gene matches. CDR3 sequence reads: CAISGPRSGGGHLYEQYF. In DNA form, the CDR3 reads TGTGCCATCAGTGGGCCGAGGAGCGGGGGGGGACATTTGTACGAGCAGTACTTC.

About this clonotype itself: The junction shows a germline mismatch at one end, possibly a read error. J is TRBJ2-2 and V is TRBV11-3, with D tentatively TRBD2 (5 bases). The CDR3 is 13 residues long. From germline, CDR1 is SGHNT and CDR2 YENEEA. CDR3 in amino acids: CASSGRLAGDLFF. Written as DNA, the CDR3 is TGTGCCAGCAGTGGACGTCTGGCCGGGGATCTGTTTTTT.

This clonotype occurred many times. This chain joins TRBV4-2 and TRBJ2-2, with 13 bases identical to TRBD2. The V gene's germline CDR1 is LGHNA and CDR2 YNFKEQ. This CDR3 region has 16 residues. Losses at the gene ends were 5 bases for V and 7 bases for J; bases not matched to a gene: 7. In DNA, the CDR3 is TGTGCCAGCAGCTACGGCCGACTAGCGGGGGGCGGGGAGCTGTTTTTT. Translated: CASSYGRLAGGGELFF.

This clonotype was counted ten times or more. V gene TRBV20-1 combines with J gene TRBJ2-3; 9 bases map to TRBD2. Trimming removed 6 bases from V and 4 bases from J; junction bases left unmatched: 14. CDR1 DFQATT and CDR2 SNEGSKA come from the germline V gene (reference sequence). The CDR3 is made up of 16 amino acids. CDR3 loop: CSAFPRGSGRPDTQYF. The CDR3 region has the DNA TGCAGTGCCTTCCCTAGGGGTAGCGGGAGACCAGATACGCAGTATTTT.

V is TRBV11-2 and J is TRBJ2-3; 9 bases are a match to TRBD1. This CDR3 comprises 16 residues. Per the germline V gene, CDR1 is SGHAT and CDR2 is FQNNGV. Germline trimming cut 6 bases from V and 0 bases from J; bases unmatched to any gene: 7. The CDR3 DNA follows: TGTGCCAGCAGTTCTAACAGGGGGCTTAGCACAGATACGCAGTATTTT. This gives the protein CASSSNRGLSTDTQYF.

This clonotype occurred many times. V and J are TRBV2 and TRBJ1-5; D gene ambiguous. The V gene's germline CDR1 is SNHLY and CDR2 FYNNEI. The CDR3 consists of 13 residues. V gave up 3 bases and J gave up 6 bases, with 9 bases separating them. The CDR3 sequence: CASSDRMGQPQHF. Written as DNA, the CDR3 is TGTGCCAGCAGTGATAGGATGGGTCAGCCCCAGCATTTT. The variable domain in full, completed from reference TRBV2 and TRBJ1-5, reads EPEVTQTPSHQVTQMGQEVILRCVPISNHLYFYWYRQILGQKVEFLVSFYNNEISEKSEIFDDQFSVERPDGSNFTLKIRSTKLEDSAMYFCASSDRMGQPQHFGDGTRLSIL.

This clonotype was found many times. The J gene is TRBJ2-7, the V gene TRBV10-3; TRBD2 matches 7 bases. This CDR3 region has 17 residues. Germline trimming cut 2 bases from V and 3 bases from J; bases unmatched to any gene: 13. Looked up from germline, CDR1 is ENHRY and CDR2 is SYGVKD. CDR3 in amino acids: CAISEPSGAGALYEQYF. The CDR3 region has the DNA TGTGCCATCAGTGAGCCCTCTGGGGCGGGAGCACTCTACGAGCAGTACTTC.

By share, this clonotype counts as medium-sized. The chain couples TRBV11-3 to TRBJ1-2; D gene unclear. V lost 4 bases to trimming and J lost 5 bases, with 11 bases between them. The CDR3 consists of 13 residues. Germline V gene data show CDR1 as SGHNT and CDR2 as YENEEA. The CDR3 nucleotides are TGTGCCAGCAGCTCGCTTACGGATTATGGCTACACCTTC. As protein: CASSSLTDYGYTF.

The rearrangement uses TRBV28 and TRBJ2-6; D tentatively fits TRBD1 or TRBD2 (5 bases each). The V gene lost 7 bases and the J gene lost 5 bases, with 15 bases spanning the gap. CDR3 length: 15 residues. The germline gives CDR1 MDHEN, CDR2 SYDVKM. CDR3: CASIPAGTWANVLTF. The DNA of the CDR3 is TGTGCCAGCATTCCCGCCGGGACCTGGGCCAACGTCCTGACTTTC. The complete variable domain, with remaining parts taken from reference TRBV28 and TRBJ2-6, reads DVKVTQSSRYLVKRTGEKVFLECVQDMDHENMFWYRQDPGLGLRLIYFSYDVKMKEKGDIPEGYSVSREKKERFSLILESASTNQTSMYLCASIPAGTWANVLTFGAGSRLTVL.

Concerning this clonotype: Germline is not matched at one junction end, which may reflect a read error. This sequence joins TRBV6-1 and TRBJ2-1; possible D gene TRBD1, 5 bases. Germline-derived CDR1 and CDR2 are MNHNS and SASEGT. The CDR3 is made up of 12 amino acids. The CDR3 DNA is TGTGCCAGCAGAAGCAGGGTTAATGAGCAGTTATTC. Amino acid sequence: CASRSRVNEQLF.

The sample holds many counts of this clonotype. CDR3 sequence (DNA): TGTGCCAGCAGCTTAGGGACCCGCTCCTACGAGCAGTACTTC. Translation: CASSLGTRSYEQYF. This chain uses TRBV11-2 with TRBJ2-7; unclear D gene. Trimming shortened V by 1 base and J by 0 bases, and 7 bases separated the two germline ends. The CDR3 loop spans 14 amino acids. Germline assignment: CDR1 SGHAT and CDR2 FQNNGV.

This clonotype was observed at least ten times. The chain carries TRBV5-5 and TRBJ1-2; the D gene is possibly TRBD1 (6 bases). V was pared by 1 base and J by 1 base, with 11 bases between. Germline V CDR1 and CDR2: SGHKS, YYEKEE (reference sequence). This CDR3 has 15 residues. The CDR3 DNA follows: TGTGCCAGCAGCTTGAAGAAAGGGGGTAACTATGGCTACACCTTC. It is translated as CASSLKKGGNYGYTF.

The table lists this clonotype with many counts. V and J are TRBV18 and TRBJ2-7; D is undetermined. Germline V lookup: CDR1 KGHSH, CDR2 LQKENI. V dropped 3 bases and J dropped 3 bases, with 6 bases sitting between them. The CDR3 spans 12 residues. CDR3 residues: CASSPSSYEQYF. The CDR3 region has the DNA TGTGCCAGCTCACCCTCAAGCTACGAGCAGTACTTC. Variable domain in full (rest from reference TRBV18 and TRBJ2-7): NAGVMQNPRHLVRRRGQEARLRCSPMKGHSHVYWYRQLPEEGLKFMVYLQKENIIDESGMPKERFSAEFPKEGPSILRIQQVVRGDSAAYFCASSPSSYEQYFGPGTRLTVT.

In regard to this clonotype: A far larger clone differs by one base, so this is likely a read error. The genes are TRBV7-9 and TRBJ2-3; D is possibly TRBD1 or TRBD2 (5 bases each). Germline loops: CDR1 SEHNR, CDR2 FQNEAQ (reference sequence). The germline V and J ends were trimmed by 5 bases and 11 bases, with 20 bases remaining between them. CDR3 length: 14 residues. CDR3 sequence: CASSPSGGASKQYF. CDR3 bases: TGTGCCAGCAGCCCCTCGGGTGGGGCTAGCAAGCAGTATTTT.

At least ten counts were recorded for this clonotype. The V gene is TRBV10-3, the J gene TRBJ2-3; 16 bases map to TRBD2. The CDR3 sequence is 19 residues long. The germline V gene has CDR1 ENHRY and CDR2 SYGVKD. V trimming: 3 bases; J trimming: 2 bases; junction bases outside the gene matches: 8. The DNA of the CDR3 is TGTGCCATCAGTGAAAGTTCCGGGACTAGCGGGAGGGCCACAGATACGCAGTATTTT. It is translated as CAISESSGTSGRATDTQYF.